The clone carrying this T cell receptor beta chain was seen only a few times. Its antigen is not known. This sample was included in a study of beta chain features in type 1 diabetes. CD45RO/CCR7/CD25/CD127/CD95/CD27 separated CD4+ naive, central memory, regulatory and stem cell-like memory cells by sorting. Every bit of the isolated RNA underwent reverse transcription, so sequencing read expressed TCRB transcripts. Method: immunoSEQ multiplex PCR; TCRdb's copy keeps in-frame clones and lacks some. There are more than 250,000 clones in the sample; around 15% occur only once, and 0.015% to 0.02% lies in the top ten. V lost 3 bases and J lost 1, with 9 bases in between. Germline CDR1 is GTSNPN and CDR2 is SVGIG (reference sequence). This CDR3 has 13 residues. The study's findings and limits: Significant though moderate, a shortening of TCRB CDR3s appeared in all four CD4+ subsets of Type 1 diabetes patients.

Sample: naive CD4+ T cells from blood. The chain is built from TRBV30 and TRBJ1-1, with a tentative D call TRBD1 (5 bases). This clonotype was obtained from a man between 25 and 39 years old with type 1 diabetes. The CDR3 DNA is TGTGCCTGGAGGTCAGGACAGAACACTGAAGCTTTCTTT. Its translation is CAWRSGQNTEAFF.